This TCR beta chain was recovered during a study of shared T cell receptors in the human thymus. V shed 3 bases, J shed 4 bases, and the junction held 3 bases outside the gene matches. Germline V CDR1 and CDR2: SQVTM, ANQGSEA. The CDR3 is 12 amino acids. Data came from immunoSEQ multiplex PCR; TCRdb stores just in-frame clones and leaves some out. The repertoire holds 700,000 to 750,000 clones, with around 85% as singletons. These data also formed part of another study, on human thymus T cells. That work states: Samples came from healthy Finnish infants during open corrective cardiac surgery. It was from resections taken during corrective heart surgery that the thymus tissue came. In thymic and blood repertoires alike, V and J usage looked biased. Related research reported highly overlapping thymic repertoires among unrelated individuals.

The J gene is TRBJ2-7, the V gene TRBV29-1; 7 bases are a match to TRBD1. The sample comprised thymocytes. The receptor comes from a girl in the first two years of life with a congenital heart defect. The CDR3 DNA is TGCAGCGTTGAGGGCAGGGGGTACGAGCAGTACTTC. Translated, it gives CSVEGRGYEQYF.